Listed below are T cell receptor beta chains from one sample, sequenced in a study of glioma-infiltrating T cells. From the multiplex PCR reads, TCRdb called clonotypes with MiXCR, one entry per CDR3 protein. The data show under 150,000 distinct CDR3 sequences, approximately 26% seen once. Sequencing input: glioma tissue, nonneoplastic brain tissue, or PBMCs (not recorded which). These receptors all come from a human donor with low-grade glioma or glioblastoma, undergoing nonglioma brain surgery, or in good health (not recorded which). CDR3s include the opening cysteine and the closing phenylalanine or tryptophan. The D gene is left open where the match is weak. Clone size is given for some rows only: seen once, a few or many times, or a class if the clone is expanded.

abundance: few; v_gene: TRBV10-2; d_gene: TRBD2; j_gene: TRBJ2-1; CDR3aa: CASSETSGGPYNEQFF; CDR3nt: TGCGCCAGCAGTGAGACTAGCGGGGGACCCTACAATGAGCAGTTCTTC
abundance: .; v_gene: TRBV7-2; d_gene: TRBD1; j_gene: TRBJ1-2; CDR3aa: CASSLSGQGADYGYTF; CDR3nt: TGTGCCAGCAGCTTGTCGGGACAGGGGGCTGACTATGGCTACACCTTC
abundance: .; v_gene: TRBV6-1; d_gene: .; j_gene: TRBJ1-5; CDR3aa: CASGRDRSNQPQHF; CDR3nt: TGTGCCAGCGGGCGGGACCGAAGCAATCAGCCCCAGCATTTT
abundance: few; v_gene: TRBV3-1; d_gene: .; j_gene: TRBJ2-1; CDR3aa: CASSPPQIYNEQFF; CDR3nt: TGTGCCAGCAGCCCGCCTCAGATCTACAATGAGCAGTTCTTC
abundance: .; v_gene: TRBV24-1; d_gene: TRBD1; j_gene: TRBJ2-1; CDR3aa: CATSETRGRGNEQFF; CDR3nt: TGTGCCACCAGTGAAACGAGGGGGCGAGGCAATGAGCAGTTCTTC
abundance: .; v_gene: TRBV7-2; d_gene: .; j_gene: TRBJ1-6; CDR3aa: CASSFLRSSYNSPLHF; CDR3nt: TGTGCCAGCAGCTTCCTCAGATCCAGCTATAATTCACCCCTCCACTTT
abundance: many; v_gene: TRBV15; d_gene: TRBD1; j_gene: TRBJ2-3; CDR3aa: CATSRSYSGTGDTQYF; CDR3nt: TGTGCCACCAGCAGATCTTACTCCGGGACAGGGGATACGCAGTATTTT
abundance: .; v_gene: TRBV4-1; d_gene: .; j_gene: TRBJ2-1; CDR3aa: CASSQEGYEASEQFF; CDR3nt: TGCGCCAGCAGCCAAGAAGGGTACGAGGCCAGTGAGCAGTTCTTC
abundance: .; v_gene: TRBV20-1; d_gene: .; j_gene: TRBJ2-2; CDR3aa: CSASGSSGIGELFF; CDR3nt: TGCAGTGCTAGTGGTTCGTCGGGGATCGGGGAGCTGTTTTTT
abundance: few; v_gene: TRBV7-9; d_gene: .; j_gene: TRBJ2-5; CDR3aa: CASSLLPGIQETQYF; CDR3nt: TGTGCCAGCAGCTTACTCCCGGGAATCCAAGAGACCCAGTACTTC
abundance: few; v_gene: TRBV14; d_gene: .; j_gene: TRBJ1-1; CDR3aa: CASSQIRMGSKAFF; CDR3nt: TGTGCCAGCAGCCAAATAAGAATGGGCAGCAAAGCTTTCTTT